This T cell receptor (beta chain) was recovered during a study of blood T cell repertoires in COVID-19. Background on the study: Acute and convalescent COVID-19 specimens originated in the United States, Italy and Spain. Sources were T cells, B-cell-depleted T cells, or PBMCs; the material itself was cDNA or gDNA.

Source study methods: From reference gene primer amplification, estimates of nucleated cell counts were derived. Profiling relied on immunoSEQ multiplex PCR, and the TCRdb table lists in-frame clones only, not all of them. D and trimming come from the DNA, and the V and J calls and clone size come from that table. The table has 100,000 to 150,000 clones, about 84% seen once. CDR3 length equals 15 residues. V was pared by 2 bases and J by 1 base, with 11 bases between. Per germline, CDR1 SEHNR and CDR2 FQNEAQ (reference sequence). The sequenced sample was peripheral blood. The chain employs TRBV7-9 and TRBJ1-1, with a weak D call TRBD1 (5 bases). The TCR was taken from a human donor in a cohort sampled during active COVID-19. The CDR3 sequence: CASSLKQVGNTEAFF. CDR3 sequence (DNA): TGTGCCAGCAGCTTAAAACAGGTGGGGAACACTGAAGCTTTCTTT.